This record covers a single T cell receptor beta chain. No cognate antigen has been identified for it. No qualities accompany the bases; no much larger clone lies one base away. The sample originates from a study of blood T cell repertoires in COVID-19 (TCRdb year 2020). For the study in its entirety: Samples covering the acute and convalescent phases of COVID-19 were provided by collaborators in the United States, Italy and Spain. The repertoires were released in a freely available public database intended as a resource for research on the immune response to SARS-CoV-2. A de-identified subject ID, COVID-19 status, age in years and sex were almost always included in the sample metadata. Where available, HLA class I and class II types were taken from metadata supplied by the sample provider and were not determined by assay-based typing. Deeply sampled blood TCRbeta repertoires from subjects exposed to, actively infected with, or recovered from COVID-19 were included in the dataset. The material from the prospective study consisted of cDNA or gDNA derived from T cells, B-cell-depleted T cells, or PBMCs. Samples were obtained from the ongoing ImmuneRACE study (first 160 participants) and from over 1,000 subjects provided by 6 global collaborators. Study-wide conclusions, independent of this receptor: The quantity of clinical and demographic metadata differed by source and by participant and was supplied without curation.

TCRbeta CDR3 regions were amplified from genomic DNA using the immunoSEQ Assay, a bias-controlled multiplex PCR. As for how the authors treated the data: The number of nucleated cells in each sample was estimated from the amplification of reference gene primers within the assay. Sequence reads were collapsed and filtered to measure the absolute abundance of every unique TCRbeta CDR3 rearrangement. For each sample, productive Simpson clonality was calculated as the square root of Simpson's diversity index over productive rearrangements. TCRdb's version of the immuneACCESS table is confined to in-frame rearrangements and falls short of the full clone set. An unresolved V gene accounts for under half of the shortfall where checked; the remainder is of unknown origin. V, J and clone size derive from that table, while D and trimming were established from the DNA sequence. The sample table contains approximately 20,000 clones; only one count was recorded for 75% to 85% of them. The ten top clones hold around 67% of the sample.

The collaborating institutions used their own protocols to collect whole blood in K2EDTA tubes. Collaborator samples were shipped for TCRbeta analysis as frozen whole blood, isolated PBMCs, or DNA extracted from either sample type. The CDR1 and CDR2 encoded by the germline V gene (reference sequence) are MNHNY and SVGAGI. Measured from the cysteine to the phenylalanine, the CDR3 is 16 residues long. The retained sequence is limited to the CDR3, 48 bases, with the frame set at the first base. Cut back by 5 bases and 4 bases, the V and J ends lie 18 bases apart. The sequence was collected from a man at least 80 years old with acute or convalescent COVID-19. This sequence uses TRBV6-6 and TRBJ2-1; the D gene is perhaps TRBD2, on 5 matching bases. Sequenced sample: peripheral blood. The CDR3 in this case is CASSRNPGNRYNEQFF. In nucleotides, the sequence is TGTGCCAGCAGTCGAAACCCCGGGAACCGATACAATGAGCAGTTCTTC.